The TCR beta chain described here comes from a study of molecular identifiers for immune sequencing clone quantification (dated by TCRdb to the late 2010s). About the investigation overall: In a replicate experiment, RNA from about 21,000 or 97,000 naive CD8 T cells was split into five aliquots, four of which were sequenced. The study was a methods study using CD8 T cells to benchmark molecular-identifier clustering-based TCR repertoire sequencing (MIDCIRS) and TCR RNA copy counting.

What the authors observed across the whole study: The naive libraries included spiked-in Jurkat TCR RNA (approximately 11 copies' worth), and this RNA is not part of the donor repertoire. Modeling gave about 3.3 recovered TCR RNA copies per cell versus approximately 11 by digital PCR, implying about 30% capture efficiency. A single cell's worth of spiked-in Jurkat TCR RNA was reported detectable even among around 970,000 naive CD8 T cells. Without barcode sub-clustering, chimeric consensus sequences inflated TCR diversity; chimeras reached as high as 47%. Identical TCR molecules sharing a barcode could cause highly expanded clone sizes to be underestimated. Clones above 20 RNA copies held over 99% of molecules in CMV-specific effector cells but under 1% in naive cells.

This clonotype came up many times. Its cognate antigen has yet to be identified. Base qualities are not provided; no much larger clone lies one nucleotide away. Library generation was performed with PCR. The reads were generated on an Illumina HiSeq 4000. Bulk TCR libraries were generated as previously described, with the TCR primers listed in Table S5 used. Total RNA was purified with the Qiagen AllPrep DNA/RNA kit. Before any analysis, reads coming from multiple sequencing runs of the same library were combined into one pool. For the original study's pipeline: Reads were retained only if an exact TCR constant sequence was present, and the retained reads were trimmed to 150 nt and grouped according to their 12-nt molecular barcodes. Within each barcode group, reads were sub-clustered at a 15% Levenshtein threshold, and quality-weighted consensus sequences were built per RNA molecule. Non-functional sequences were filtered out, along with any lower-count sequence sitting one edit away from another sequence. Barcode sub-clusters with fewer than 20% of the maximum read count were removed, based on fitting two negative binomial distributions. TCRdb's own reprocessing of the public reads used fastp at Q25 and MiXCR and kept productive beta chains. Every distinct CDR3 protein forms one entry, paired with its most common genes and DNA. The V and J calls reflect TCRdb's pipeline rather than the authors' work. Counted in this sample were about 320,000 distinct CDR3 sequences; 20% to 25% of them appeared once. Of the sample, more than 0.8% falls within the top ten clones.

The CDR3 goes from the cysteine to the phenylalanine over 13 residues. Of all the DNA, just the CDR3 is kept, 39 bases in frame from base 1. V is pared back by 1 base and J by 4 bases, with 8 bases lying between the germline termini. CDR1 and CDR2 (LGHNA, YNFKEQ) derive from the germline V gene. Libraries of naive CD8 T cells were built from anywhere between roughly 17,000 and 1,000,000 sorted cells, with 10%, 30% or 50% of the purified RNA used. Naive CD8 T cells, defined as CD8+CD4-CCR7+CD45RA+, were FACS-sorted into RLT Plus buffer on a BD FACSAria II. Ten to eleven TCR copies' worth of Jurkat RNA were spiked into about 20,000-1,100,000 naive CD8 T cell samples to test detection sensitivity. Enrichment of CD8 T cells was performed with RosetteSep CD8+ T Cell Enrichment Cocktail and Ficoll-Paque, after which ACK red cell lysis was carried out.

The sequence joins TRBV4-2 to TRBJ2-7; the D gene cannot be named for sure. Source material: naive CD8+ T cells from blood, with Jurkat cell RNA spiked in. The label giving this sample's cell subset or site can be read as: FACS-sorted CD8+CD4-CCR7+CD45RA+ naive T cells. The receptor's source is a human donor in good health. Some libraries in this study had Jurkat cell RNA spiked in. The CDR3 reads CASSQAPEYEQYF. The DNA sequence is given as TGTGCCAGCAGCCAAGCTCCCGAATACGAGCAGTACTTC.